This section outlines one TCR beta chain sequence together with its context. The antigen is unknown. The same CDR3 arises from other DNA sequences in this sample as well. This record comes from a study of beta chain features in type 1 diabetes. Notes on the study in general: In comparison with healthy donors, patients had naive, central memory and Treg TCRB repertoires that appeared more similar. Moderate yet significant TCRB CDR3 shortening was seen in Type 1 diabetes patients in all four CD4+ subsets.

The investigators reverse transcribed all of the isolated RNA, so they sequenced expressed TCRB transcripts. Sequencing used immunoSEQ multiplex PCR; TCRdb keeps in-frame clones, though not all of them. The sample lists about 710,000 clones, over 12% seen once, with just under 0.04% in the top ten. Sorting gave populations that all exceeded 95% purity. Sequencing was carried out using naive CD4+ T cells from blood. The receptor was derived from a man aged 18 to 35 with type 1 diabetes.

The CDR3 DNA reads as TGTGCCAGCTCACCGTCAGGATCTGGGGCCAACGTCCTGACTTTC. Translated, it gives CASSPSGSGANVLTF. The chain combines TRBV18 with TRBJ2-6; D not certain. CDR3 size: 15 residues. Trimming cost V 3 bases and J 1 base, with 7 bases left between them. Germline V gives CDR1 KGHSH, CDR2 LQKENI.